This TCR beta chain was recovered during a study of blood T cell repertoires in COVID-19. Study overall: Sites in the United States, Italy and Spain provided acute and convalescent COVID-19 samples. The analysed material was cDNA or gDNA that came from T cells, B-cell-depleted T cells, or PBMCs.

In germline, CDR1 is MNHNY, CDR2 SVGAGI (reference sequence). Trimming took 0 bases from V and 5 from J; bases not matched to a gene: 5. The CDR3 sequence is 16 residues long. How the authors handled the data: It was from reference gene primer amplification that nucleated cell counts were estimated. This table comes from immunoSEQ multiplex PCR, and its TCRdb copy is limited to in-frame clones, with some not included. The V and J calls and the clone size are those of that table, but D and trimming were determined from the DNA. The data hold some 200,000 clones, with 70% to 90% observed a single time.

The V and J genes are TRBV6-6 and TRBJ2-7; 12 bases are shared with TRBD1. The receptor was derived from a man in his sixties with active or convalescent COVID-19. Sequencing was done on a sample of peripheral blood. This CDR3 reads CASSYSGQGAGNEQYF. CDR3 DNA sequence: TGTGCCAGCAGTTACTCGGGACAGGGGGCAGGGAACGAGCAGTACTTC.